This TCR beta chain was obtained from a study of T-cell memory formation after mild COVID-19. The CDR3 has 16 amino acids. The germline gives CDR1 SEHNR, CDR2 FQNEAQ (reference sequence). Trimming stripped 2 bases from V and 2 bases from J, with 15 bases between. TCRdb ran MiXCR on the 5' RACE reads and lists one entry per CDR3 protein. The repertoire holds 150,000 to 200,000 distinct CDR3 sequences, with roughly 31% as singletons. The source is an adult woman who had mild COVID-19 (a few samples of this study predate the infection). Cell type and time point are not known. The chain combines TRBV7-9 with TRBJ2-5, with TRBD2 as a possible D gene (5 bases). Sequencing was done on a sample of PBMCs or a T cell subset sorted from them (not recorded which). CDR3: CASSLWGAFNQETQYF. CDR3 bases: TGTGCCAGCAGCTTATGGGGAGCGTTTAATCAAGAGACCCAGTACTTC.